Below, 4 T cell receptor beta chains from the same sample are listed, as sequenced in a study of blood T cell repertoires in COVID-19. Data came from immunoSEQ multiplex PCR; TCRdb stores just in-frame clones and leaves some out. Here the sample spans approximately 320,000 clones, approximately 86% being singletons. Input material: PBMCs or T cells enriched from blood (not recorded which). These receptors were obtained from a woman between 18 and 30 years old who had recovered from COVID-19.

This rearrangement joins TRBV18 to TRBJ1-5, with TRBD1 as a possible D gene (6 bases). CDR3 length equals 16 residues. V lost 0 bases, J lost 4 bases, and 13 bases lay in between. Germline V gene lookup returns CDR1 KGHSH and CDR2 LQKENI. CDR3 sequence: CASSPPQGQSNQPQHF. The CDR3 DNA sequence: TGTGCCAGCTCACCACCGCAGGGGCAGTCAAATCAGCCCCAGCATTTT. Complete variable domain (other parts from reference TRBV18 and TRBJ1-5): NAGVMQNPRHLVRRRGQEARLRCSPMKGHSHVYWYRQLPEEGLKFMVYLQKENIIDESGMPKERFSAEFPKEGPSILRIQQVVRGDSAAYFCASSPPQGQSNQPQHFGDGTRLSIL.

The genes are TRBV15 and TRBJ1-5; D unclear. This CDR3 spans 14 amino acids. Germline V lookup: CDR1 LNHNV, CDR2 YYDKDF (reference sequence). The V end lost 1 base, the J end lost 3 bases, and 7 bases lay between the germline ends. The CDR3 nucleotides read TGTGCCACCAGCAGAGGAGAGAACAATCAGCCCCAGCATTTT. As protein: CATSRGENNQPQHF.

This clone was seen a handful of times. The rearrangement uses TRBV3-1 (or the pseudogene TRBV3-2) and TRBJ1-2; D unclear. With 0 bases removed from V and 4 bases from J, the gap between germline ends came to 9 bases. CDR1 LGHDT and CDR2 YNNKEL come from the germline V gene (reference sequence). This CDR3 contains 14 residues. The CDR3 DNA reads TGTGCCAGCAGCCAAGATGGGTCGGGCTATGGCTACACCTTC. Residues: CASSQDGSGYGYTF.

In nucleotides, the CDR3 is TGTGCCAGCAGTTACTCCCTTCGACAGTCCTACGAGCAGTACTTC. Its translation: CASSYSLRQSYEQYF. The rearrangement links TRBV6-5 to TRBJ2-7, with a weak D call TRBD1 (5 bases). CDR3 length equals 15 residues. The V gene's germline CDR1 is MNHEY and CDR2 SVGAGI. V dropped 0 bases and J dropped 1 base, with 10 bases sitting between them.